The sequence of this TCR beta chain was determined in a study of blood T cells in healthy people across ages. The V and J ends lost 2 bases and 14 bases respectively, with 7 bases between them. The CDR3 has 11 amino acids. PCR was performed a second time for 7 to 11 cycles using a sample-barcoded 5' primer and a J-beta primer mix. TCRdb analysed the 5' RACE reads with MiXCR anew, one entry per CDR3 protein. Of hundreds of thousands of distinct CDR3 sequences detected, 30% to 45% appear once; the ten largest clones hold 10% to 15%. This clonotype was detected ten times or more. This clonotype was obtained from a young man in good health. The rearrangement uses TRBV12-3 or TRBV12-4 and TRBJ1-6, with D unresolved. The material sequenced was blood. This CDR3 reads CASSLTRSLHF. CDR3 nucleotide sequence: TGTGCCAGCAGTTTAACCAGATCCCTCCACTTT.